The 21 T cell receptor beta chains given below trace back to one sample, sequenced in a study of T cells in Graves' hyperthyroidism and ophthalmopathy. The CDR3 regions of TCR beta were amplified from RNA transcripts. In the first-round RT-PCR of the TCR CDR3, the HTBI primer set was used. One entry per CDR3 protein, called by TCRdb with MiXCR from the multiplex PCR reads. Counted here are fewer than 400,000 distinct CDR3 sequences, about 15% occurring once; the ten biggest clones make up about a quarter. Sequenced: blood. The receptors here all came from a woman aged 18-35 years with Graves' hyperthyroidism that later progressed to Graves' ophthalmopathy.

The V gene is TRBV7-2, the J gene TRBJ2-7; a possible D gene is TRBD2 (5 bases). The V and J ends lost 0 bases and 0 bases respectively, with 9 bases between them. Germline V gene lookup returns CDR1 SGHTA and CDR2 FQGNSA. The CDR3 runs to 15 residues. The CDR3 reads CASSLAEGSSYEQYF. Written as DNA, the CDR3 is TGTGCCAGCAGCTTAGCGGAAGGGAGCTCCTACGAGCAGTACTTC.

This clonotype was seen at least ten times. The chain joins TRBV19 to TRBJ2-5; weak D call: TRBD2 (5 bases). The germline gives CDR1 LNHDA, CDR2 SQIVND (reference sequence). V gave up 5 bases and J gave up 4 bases, with 17 bases separating them. This CDR3 contains 15 residues. CDR3 sequence: CASSLTGVGGETQYF. CDR3 bases: TGTGCCAGTAGTTTAACCGGAGTTGGAGGAGAGACCCAGTACTTC.

The sample holds a few counts of this clonotype. A clone one base away is much larger, so this may be a read error. The chain carries TRBV7-2 and TRBJ2-1; D is ambiguous. The germline CDR1 and CDR2 sequences are SGHTA and FQGNSA. V dropped 5 bases and J dropped 2 bases, with 13 bases sitting between them. The CDR3 contains 15 residues. CDR3 nucleotides: TGTGCCAGCAGCGTACCGAGAGGCCCCTACAATGAGCAGTTCTTC. It specifies CASSVPRGPYNEQFF. Looking up the rest from reference TRBV7-2 and TRBJ2-1 gives the full variable domain: GAGVSQSPSNKVTEKGKDVELRCDPISGHTALYWYRQSLGQGLEFLIYFQGNSAPDKSGLPSDRFSAERTGGSVSTLTIQRTQQEDSAVYLCASSVPRGPYNEQFFGPGTRLTVL.

This clonotype was seen repeatedly, ten times or more. The rearrangement joins TRBV5-1 to TRBJ1-1; D gene unclear. V gave up 1 base and J gave up 3 bases, with 10 bases separating them. The CDR3 extends over 14 amino acids. CDR1 is SGHRS, CDR2 YFSETQ, per germline. The CDR3 DNA reads TGCGCCAGCAGCTTGTCCGGGGTTTACACTGAAGCTTTCTTT. Protein product: CASSLSGVYTEAFF.

V usage is TRBV2 and J usage is TRBJ2-7, with D possibly TRBD1 on 6 matching bases. V was cut by 11 bases and J by 7 bases, with 18 bases left in between. Germline CDR1 SNHLY, CDR2 FYNNEI. This CDR3 contains 12 residues. For the CDR3, the DNA is TGTGCCGGGGGCCGAGGGACGGCTGAGCAGTACTTC. It encodes CAGGRGTAEQYF.

As concerns this clonotype: Given a much more abundant clone one base away, this may be a read error. The chain combines TRBV28 with TRBJ2-6; D may be TRBD1 (5 bases). This CDR3 is built from 16 residues. In germline, CDR1 is MDHEN, CDR2 SYDVKM. CDR3 DNA: TGTGCCAGCAGTTTTAGTTTGGTCTCTGGGGCCAACGCCCTGACTTTC. This encodes CASSFSLVSGANALTF.

The V gene is TRBV27, the J gene TRBJ1-6; 7 bases align to TRBD1. The germline gives CDR1 MNHEY, CDR2 SMNVEV (reference sequence). The CDR3 runs to 15 residues. With 5 bases clipped from V and 8 bases from J, the junction kept 9 bases outside the gene matches. The CDR3 reads CASSPGGGGHSPLHF. The CDR3 DNA sequence: TGTGCCAGCAGTCCCGGCGGAGGGGGCCATTCACCCCTCCACTTT.

There are a few counts of this clonotype. The chain has TRBV28 and TRBJ1-2; D is possibly TRBD1 (6 bases). Trimming removed 3 bases from V and 6 bases from J, with 20 bases in between. Per the germline V gene, CDR1 is MDHEN and CDR2 is SYDVKM. The CDR3 extends over 16 amino acids. CDR3 sequence reads: CASSLGGAGGSNGYTF. The CDR3 DNA reads as TGTGCCAGCAGTTTGGGGGGGGCTGGTGGTAGTAATGGCTACACCTTC.

V usage is TRBV4-1 and J usage is TRBJ2-7; D is perhaps TRBD1 (6 bases). Trimming pared 0 bases from V and 3 bases from J, leaving 9 bases between. CDR3 length: 14 residues. The V gene's germline CDR1 is MGHRA and CDR2 YSYEKL. CDR3 protein: CASSQDRGHYEQYF. The CDR3 region has the DNA TGCGCCAGCAGCCAAGACAGGGGCCACTACGAGCAGTACTTC.

This clonotype came up once. The chain combines TRBV7-2 with TRBJ2-7; 11 bases match TRBD1. The CDR3 is 15 residues long. Germline V CDR1 and CDR2: SGHTA, FQGNSA. V shed 5 bases, J shed 4 bases, and the junction held 7 bases outside the gene matches. The CDR3 region is CASSPGGTGGYEQYF. The CDR3 DNA reads TGTGCCAGCAGCCCGGGGGGGACAGGGGGATACGAGCAGTACTTC.

As for this clonotype: Given a much more abundant clone one base away, this may be a read error. The chain uses TRBV5-1 and TRBJ2-7; D not certain. CDR1 is SGHRS and CDR2 is YFSETQ in the germline V gene. The CDR3 spans 15 residues. The CDR3 loop reads CASSFQTASSYEQHF. The CDR3 coding sequence is TGCGCCAGCAGCTTTCAAACAGCGAGCTCCTACGAGCAGCACTTC.

This chain connects TRBV7-9 to TRBJ1-1; unclear D gene. The germline gives CDR1 SEHNR, CDR2 FQNEAQ (reference sequence). This CDR3 comprises 15 residues. The V and J ends lost 2 bases and 1 base respectively, with 11 bases between them. The CDR3 DNA is TGTGCCAGCAGCTTAACGGGTGGTGGGAACACTGAAGCTTTCTTT. This sequence encodes CASSLTGGGNTEAFF.

This sequence joins TRBV5-4 and TRBJ2-5; possibly TRBD1 for D (5 bases). Trimming pared 4 bases from V and 0 bases from J, leaving 10 bases between. The germline V gene encodes CDR1 SGHNT and CDR2 YYREEE (reference sequence). This CDR3 region has 14 residues. CDR3 loop: CASSGGADQETQYF. DNA of the CDR3: TGTGCCAGCAGCGGTGGGGCGGACCAAGAGACCCAGTACTTC.

The chain joins TRBV29-1 to TRBJ2-4; D is possibly TRBD1 (6 bases). V shed 6 bases and J shed 0 bases, with 12 bases lying between them. This CDR3 has 14 amino acids. Per germline, CDR1 SQVTM and CDR2 ANQGSEA. DNA of the CDR3: TGCAGCGTGACGACAGGACTAGCCAAAAACATTCAGTACTTC. This codes for CSVTTGLAKNIQYF. The full variable domain, in which reference TRBV29-1 and TRBJ2-4 provide the parts outside the CDR3, is SAVISQKPSRDICQRGTSLTIQCQVDSQVTMMFWYRQQPGQSLTLIATANQGSEATYESGFVIDKFPISRPNLTFSTLTVSNMSPEDSSIYLCSVTTGLAKNIQYFGAGTRLSVL.

V usage is TRBV9 and J usage is TRBJ1-3; D call uncertain. The V gene's germline CDR1 is SGDLS and CDR2 YYNGEE. This CDR3 contains 15 residues. The ends were cut back, 2 bases at V and 0 bases at J, with 9 bases in the middle. CDR3 residues: CASSVALSSGNTIYF. The CDR3 region has the DNA TGTGCCAGCAGCGTTGCGCTGAGCTCTGGAAACACCATATATTTT.

The table lists this clonotype with many counts. The V and J genes are TRBV27 and TRBJ1-1; 7 nucleotides agree with TRBD1. The CDR3 sequence is 16 residues long. Germline V gives CDR1 MNHEY, CDR2 SMNVEV (reference sequence). The V and J ends lost 5 bases and 6 bases, in that order; junction bases with no gene match: 15. This CDR3 is CASSRARTGPLAEAFF. Written as DNA, the CDR3 is TGTGCCAGCAGTAGGGCCCGGACAGGACCACTGGCTGAAGCTTTCTTT.

This clonotype was picked up many times. V and J are TRBV27 and TRBJ2-7; D tentatively reads TRBD1 or TRBD2 (5 bases each). Germline assignment: CDR1 MNHEY and CDR2 SMNVEV (reference sequence). Deletions cut 5 bases from V and 2 bases from J, with 22 bases between. The CDR3 is 17 residues long. CDR3 residues: CASSIGGTPVGTYEQYF. CDR3 coding DNA: TGTGCCAGCAGTATTGGTGGGACCCCCGTGGGGACCTACGAGCAGTACTTC.

As concerns this clonotype: This may be a read error, as it is one base from a much larger clone. Given the absence of the conserved phenylalanine or tryptophan at the CDR3 end, a read error is likely. The chain recombines TRBV2 with TRBJ2-3; D may be TRBD2 (7 bases). The CDR3 consists of 15 residues. Germline assignment: CDR1 SNHLY and CDR2 FYNNEI. V dropped 8 bases and J dropped 0 bases, with 15 bases sitting between them. CDR3: CASGLGGRSTDTQYL. CDR3 nucleotides: TGTGCCAGCGGTCTGGGGGGGCGAAGCACAGATACGCAGTATCTT.

This clonotype was observed a few times. The chain employs TRBV20-1 and TRBJ2-1, with D possibly matching TRBD2 (6 bases). Trimming removed 3 bases at V and 6 bases at J, with 12 bases between. The CDR3 loop spans 13 amino acids. Germline CDR1 DFQATT, CDR2 SNEGSKA (reference sequence). The CDR3 is CSASGSPINEQFF. As DNA, the CDR3 is TGCAGTGCTAGCGGGAGCCCCATCAATGAGCAGTTCTTC.

This clonotype was seen a handful of times. V and J are TRBV20-1 and TRBJ1-5, with 10 bases identical to TRBD1. This CDR3 spans 13 amino acids. Germline lookup yields CDR1 DFQATT and CDR2 SNEGSKA (reference sequence). With 6 bases clipped from V and 4 bases from J, the junction kept 3 bases outside the gene matches. The DNA for the CDR3 is TGCAGTGCCGGGACAGGGGTAAATCAGCCCCAGCATTTT. It is translated as CSAGTGVNQPQHF.

CDR3 protein: CASSSLRVLAYGYTF. The CDR3 DNA reads as TGTGCCAGCAGTTCTCTCAGGGTTTTGGCCTATGGCTACACCTTC. The chain has TRBV28 and TRBJ1-2; D is possibly TRBD1 (5 bases). V lost 4 bases and J 4 bases, leaving 16 bases between the germline ends. The CDR3 is made up of 15 amino acids. Germline V gene data show CDR1 as MDHEN and CDR2 as SYDVKM.